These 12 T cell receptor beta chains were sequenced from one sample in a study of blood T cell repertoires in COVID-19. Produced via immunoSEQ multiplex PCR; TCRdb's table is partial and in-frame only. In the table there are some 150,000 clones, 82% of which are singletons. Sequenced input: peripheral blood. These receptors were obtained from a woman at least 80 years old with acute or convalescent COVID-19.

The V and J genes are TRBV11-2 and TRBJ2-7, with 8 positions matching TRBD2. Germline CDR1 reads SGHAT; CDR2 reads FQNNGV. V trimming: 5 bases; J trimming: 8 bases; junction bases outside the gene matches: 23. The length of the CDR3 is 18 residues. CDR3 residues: CASSPKGPAGVQVVQQYF. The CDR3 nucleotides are TGTGCCAGCAGCCCCAAGGGCCCAGCGGGAGTCCAGGTAGTCCAGCAGTACTTC.

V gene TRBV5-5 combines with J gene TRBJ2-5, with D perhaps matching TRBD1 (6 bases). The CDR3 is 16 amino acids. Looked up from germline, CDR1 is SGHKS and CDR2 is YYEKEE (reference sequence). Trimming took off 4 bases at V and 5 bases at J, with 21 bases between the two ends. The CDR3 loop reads CASSPDHRAVGETQYF. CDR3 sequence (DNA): TGTGCCAGCAGCCCGGACCACAGGGCGGTGGGGGAGACCCAGTACTTC.

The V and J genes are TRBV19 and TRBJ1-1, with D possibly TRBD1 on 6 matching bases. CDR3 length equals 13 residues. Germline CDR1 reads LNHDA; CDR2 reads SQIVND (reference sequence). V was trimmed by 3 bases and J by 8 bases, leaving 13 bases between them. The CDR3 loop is CASSILRGVEAFF. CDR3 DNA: TGTGCCAGTAGTATTCTCAGGGGAGTGGAAGCTTTCTTT.

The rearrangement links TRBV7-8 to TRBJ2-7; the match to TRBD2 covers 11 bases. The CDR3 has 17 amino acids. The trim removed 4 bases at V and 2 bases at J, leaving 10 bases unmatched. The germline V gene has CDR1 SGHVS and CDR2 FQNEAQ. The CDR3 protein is CASSSQRTSGGTYEQYF. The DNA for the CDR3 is TGTGCCAGCAGCTCCCAACGCACTAGCGGGGGAACCTACGAGCAGTACTTC.

CDR3 DNA: TGTGCCAGTAGTACCTTGGGCGAAGGAATCAGCTCCTACGAGCAGTACTTC. Residues: CASSTLGEGISSYEQYF. The chain joins TRBV19 to TRBJ2-7; D remains unclear. The CDR3 totals 17 residues. The germline V and J ends were trimmed by 4 bases and 0 bases, with 19 bases remaining between them. CDR1 and CDR2 (germline): LNHDA, SQIVND (reference sequence). Complete variable domain (other parts from reference TRBV19 and TRBJ2-7): DGGITQSPKYLFRKEGQNVTLSCEQNLNHDAMYWYRQDPGQGLRLIYYSQIVNDFQKGDIAEGYSVSREKKESFPLTVTSAQKNPTAFYLCASSTLGEGISSYEQYFGPGTRLTVT.

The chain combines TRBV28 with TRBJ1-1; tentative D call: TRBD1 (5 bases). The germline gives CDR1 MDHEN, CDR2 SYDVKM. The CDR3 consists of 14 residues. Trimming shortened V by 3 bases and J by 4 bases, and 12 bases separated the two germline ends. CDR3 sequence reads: CASSFLGRGTEAFF. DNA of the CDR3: TGTGCCAGCAGTTTTTTGGGTAGGGGCACTGAAGCTTTCTTT.

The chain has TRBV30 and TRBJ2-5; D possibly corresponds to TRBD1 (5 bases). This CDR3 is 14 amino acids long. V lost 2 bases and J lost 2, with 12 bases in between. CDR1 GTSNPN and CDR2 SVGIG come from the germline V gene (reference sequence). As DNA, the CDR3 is TGTGCCTGGAGTTCCTGGGGCATGCAAGAGACCCAGTACTTC. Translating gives CAWSSWGMQETQYF.

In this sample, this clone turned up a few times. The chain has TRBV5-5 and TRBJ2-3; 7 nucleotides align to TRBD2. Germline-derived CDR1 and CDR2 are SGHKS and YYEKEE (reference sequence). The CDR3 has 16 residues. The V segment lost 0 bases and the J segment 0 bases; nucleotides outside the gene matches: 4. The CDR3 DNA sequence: TGTGCCAGCAGCTTGGAAGCGGGGATGAGCACAGATACGCAGTATTTT. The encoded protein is CASSLEAGMSTDTQYF.

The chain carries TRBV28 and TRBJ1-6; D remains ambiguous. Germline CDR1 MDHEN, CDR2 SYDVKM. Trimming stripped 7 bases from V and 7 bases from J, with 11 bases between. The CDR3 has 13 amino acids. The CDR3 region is CASKNRANSPLHF. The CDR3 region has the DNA TGTGCCAGCAAAAACAGAGCAAATTCACCCCTCCACTTT.

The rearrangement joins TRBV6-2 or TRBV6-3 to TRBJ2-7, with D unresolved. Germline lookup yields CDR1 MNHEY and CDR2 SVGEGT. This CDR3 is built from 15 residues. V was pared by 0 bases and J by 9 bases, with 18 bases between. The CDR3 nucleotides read TGTGCCAGCAGTTACTCGAGCGTCGATCCTTATGGGCAGTACTTC. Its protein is CASSYSSVDPYGQYF.

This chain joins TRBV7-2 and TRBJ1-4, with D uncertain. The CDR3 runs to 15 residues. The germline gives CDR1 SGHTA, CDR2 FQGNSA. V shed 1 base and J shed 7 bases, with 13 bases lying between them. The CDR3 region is CASSLGWTEGEKLFF. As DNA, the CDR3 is TGTGCCAGCAGCTTAGGTTGGACTGAGGGTGAAAAACTGTTTTTT.

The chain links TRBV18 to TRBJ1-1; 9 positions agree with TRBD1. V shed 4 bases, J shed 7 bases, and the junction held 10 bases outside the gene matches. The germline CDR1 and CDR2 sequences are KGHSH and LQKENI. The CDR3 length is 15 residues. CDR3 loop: CASSHTGTGLDEAFF. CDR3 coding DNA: TGTGCCAGCTCACACACCGGGACAGGGTTAGATGAAGCTTTCTTT.